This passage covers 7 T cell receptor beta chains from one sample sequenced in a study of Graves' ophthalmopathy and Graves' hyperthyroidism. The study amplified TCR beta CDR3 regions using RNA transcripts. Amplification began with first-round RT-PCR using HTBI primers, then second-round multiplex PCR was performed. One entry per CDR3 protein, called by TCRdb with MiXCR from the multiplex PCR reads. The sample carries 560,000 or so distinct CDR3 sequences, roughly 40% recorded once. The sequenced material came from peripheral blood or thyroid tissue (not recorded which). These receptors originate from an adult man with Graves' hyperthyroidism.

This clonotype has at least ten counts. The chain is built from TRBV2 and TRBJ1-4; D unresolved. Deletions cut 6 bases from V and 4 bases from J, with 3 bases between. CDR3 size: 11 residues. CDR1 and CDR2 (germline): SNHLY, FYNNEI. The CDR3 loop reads CASRYNEKLFF. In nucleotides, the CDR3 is TGTGCCAGCAGATATAATGAAAAACTGTTTTTT.

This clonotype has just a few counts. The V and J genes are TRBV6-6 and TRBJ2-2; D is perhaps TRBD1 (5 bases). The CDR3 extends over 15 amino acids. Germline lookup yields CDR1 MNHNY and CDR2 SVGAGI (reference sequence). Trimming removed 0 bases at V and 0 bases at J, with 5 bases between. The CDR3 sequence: CASSYSRANTGELFF. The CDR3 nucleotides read TGTGCCAGCAGTTACTCCAGGGCGAACACCGGGGAGCTGTTTTTT.

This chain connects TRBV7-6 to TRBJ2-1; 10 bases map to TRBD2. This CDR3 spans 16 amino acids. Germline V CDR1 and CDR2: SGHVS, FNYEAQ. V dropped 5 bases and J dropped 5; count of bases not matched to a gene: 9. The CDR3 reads CASSPNSGGINNEQFF. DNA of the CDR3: TGTGCCAGCAGCCCGAATAGCGGGGGGATTAACAATGAGCAGTTCTTC. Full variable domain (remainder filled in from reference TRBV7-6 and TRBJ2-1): GAGVSQSPRYKVTKRGQDVALRCDPISGHVSLYWYRQALGQGPEFLTYFNYEAQQDKSGLPNDRFSAERPEGSISTLTIQRTEQRDSAMYRCASSPNSGGINNEQFFGPGTRLTVL.

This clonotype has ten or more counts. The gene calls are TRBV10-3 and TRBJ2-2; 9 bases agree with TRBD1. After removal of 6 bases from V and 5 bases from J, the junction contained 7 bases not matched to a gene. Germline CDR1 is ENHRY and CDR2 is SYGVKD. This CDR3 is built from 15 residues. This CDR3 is CAISGTGILTGELFF. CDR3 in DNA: TGTGCCATCAGCGGGACAGGGATTCTTACCGGGGAGCTGTTTTTT.

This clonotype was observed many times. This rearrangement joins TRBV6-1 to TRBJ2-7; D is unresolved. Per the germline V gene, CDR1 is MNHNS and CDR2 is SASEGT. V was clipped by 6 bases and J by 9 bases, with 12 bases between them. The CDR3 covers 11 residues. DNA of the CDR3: TGTGCCAGCAGGTTAAGTTGGGGGCAGTACTTC. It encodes CASRLSWGQYF.

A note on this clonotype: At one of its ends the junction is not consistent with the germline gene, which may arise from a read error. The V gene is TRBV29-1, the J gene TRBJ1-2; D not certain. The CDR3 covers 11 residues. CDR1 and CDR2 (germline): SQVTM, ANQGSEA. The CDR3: CSRKRHYGYAF. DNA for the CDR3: TGCAGCCGGAAGAGACACTATGGCTACGCCTTC. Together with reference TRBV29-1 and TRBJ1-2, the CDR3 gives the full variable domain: SAVISQKPSRDICQRGTSLTIQCQVDSQVTMMFWYRQQPGQSLTLIATANQGSEATYESGFVIDKFPISRPNLTFSTLTVSNMSPEDSSIYLCSRKRHYGYAFGSGTRLTVV.

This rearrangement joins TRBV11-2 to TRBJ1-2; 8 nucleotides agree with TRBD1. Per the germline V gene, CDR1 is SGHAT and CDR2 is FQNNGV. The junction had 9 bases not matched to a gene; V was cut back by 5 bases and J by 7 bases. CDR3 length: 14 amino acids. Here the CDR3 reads CASSDRQGRTGYTF. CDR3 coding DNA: TGTGCCAGCAGCGATCGACAGGGGAGGACTGGCTACACCTTC.